These T cell receptor beta chains were read from a single sample in a study of early T cells in non-severe SARS-CoV-2 infection. TCRdb reprocessed the 5' RACE reads via MiXCR and lists one record per CDR3 protein. The sample records about 27,000 distinct CDR3 sequences, around 5% being singletons. Sample: whole blood. All receptors derive from an adult who was a healthcare worker with PCR-confirmed SARS-CoV-2 infection or an uninfected control (not recorded which). The CDR3 runs from the conserved cysteine through the conserved F or W. The D gene is left open where the match is weak. Size is stated for part of the rows, as once, few or many counts, or as a class when the clone is expanded.

v_call: TRBV10-2
d_call: -
j_call: TRBJ2-1
clone_size: many
cdr3_nt: TGCGCCAGCAGTGAGAGTGATGAGCAGTTCTTC
cdr3_aa: CASSESDEQFF

v_call: TRBV29-1
d_call: -
j_call: TRBJ2-7
clone_size: few
cdr3_nt: TGCAGCGGGAGGAGCTCCTACGAGCAGTACTTC
cdr3_aa: CSGRSSYEQYF

v_call: TRBV29-1
d_call: -
j_call: TRBJ2-1
clone_size: few
cdr3_nt: TGCAGCGTTACGGGACCTACGGGTCTCCAGTTCTTC
cdr3_aa: CSVTGPTGLQFF

v_call: TRBV6-4
d_call: -
j_call: TRBJ1-5
clone_size: many
cdr3_nt: TGTGCCAGCAGTGATTGGGACTTTAGCAATCAGCCCCAGCATTTT
cdr3_aa: CASSDWDFSNQPQHF

v_call: TRBV29-1
d_call: -
j_call: TRBJ2-2
clone_size: many
cdr3_nt: TGCAGCGTCGAGGGGGGGCTAATGAACACCGGGGAGCTGTTTTTT
cdr3_aa: CSVEGGLMNTGELFF

v_call: TRBV27
d_call: TRBD2
j_call: TRBJ2-1
clone_size: -
cdr3_nt: TGTGCCAGCAGTTTCAGGTTTGAGACCGGGACTAGCGGGAGGGCCGGCAATGAGCAGTTCTTC
cdr3_aa: CASSFRFETGTSGRAGNEQFF

v_call: TRBV12-5
d_call: TRBD1
j_call: TRBJ2-7
clone_size: -
cdr3_nt: TGTGCTAGTGGTTCCTCATGGACAGGGGATTTCTACGAGCAGTACTTC
cdr3_aa: CASGSSWTGDFYEQYF

v_call: TRBV20-1
d_call: TRBD2
j_call: TRBJ2-4
clone_size: few
cdr3_nt: TGCAGTGCTAGGGGTCTAGCGGGAAGCATTCAGTACTTC
cdr3_aa: CSARGLAGSIQYF

v_call: TRBV11-2
d_call: -
j_call: TRBJ2-3
clone_size: -
cdr3_nt: TGTGCCAGCAGCCAACAGATTTATACGCAGTATTTT
cdr3_aa: CASSQQIYTQYF

v_call: TRBV10-1
d_call: -
j_call: TRBJ2-3
clone_size: many
cdr3_nt: TGCGCCAGCAGTGGAGATGGCACAGATACGCAGTATTTT
cdr3_aa: CASSGDGTDTQYF

v_call: TRBV20-1
d_call: -
j_call: TRBJ2-7
clone_size: many
cdr3_nt: TGCAGTGCTGGACCGGGATCGAGTCCCTACGAGCAGTACTTC
cdr3_aa: CSAGPGSSPYEQYF

v_call: TRBV28
d_call: TRBD2
j_call: TRBJ2-1
clone_size: few
cdr3_nt: TGTGCCAGCCATAGCGGGAGCTCCTACAATGAGCAGTTCTTC
cdr3_aa: CASHSGSSYNEQFF

v_call: TRBV19
d_call: TRBD1
j_call: TRBJ1-2
clone_size: few
cdr3_nt: TGTGCCAGTAGTATTTCTCCGGGACAGGGGGCGAGGGGCTACACCTTC
cdr3_aa: CASSISPGQGARGYTF

v_call: TRBV6-2/TRBV6-3
d_call: TRBD1
j_call: TRBJ1-5
clone_size: -
cdr3_nt: TGTGCCAGCAGTTTCCCAGAACAGGGGAGGCAGCCCCAGCATTTT
cdr3_aa: CASSFPEQGRQPQHF

v_call: TRBV7-2
d_call: TRBD2
j_call: TRBJ2-7
clone_size: few
cdr3_nt: TGTGCCAGCAGCTTAGTGGCCCCTAGCGGACCCTCCTACGAGCAGTACTTC
cdr3_aa: CASSLVAPSGPSYEQYF

v_call: TRBV19
d_call: -
j_call: TRBJ2-7
clone_size: many
cdr3_nt: TGTGCCAGTAAGAAATCAGACGCGTACTACGAGCAGTACTTC
cdr3_aa: CASKKSDAYYEQYF

v_call: TRBV6-2/TRBV6-3
d_call: TRBD2
j_call: TRBJ2-1
clone_size: once
cdr3_nt: TGTGCCAGCAGCGCGCGACTAGCCTTCTCCTACAATGGGCAGTTCTTC
cdr3_aa: CASSARLAFSYNGQFF

v_call: TRBV29-1
d_call: -
j_call: TRBJ1-1
clone_size: many
cdr3_nt: TGCAGCGTTGCCCGGGGGATTAACACTGAAGCTTTCTTT
cdr3_aa: CSVARGINTEAFF

v_call: TRBV5-1
d_call: -
j_call: TRBJ1-4
clone_size: few
cdr3_nt: TGCGCCAGCAGCTTGGAGCGGACTAATGAAAAACTGTTTTTT
cdr3_aa: CASSLERTNEKLFF

v_call: TRBV20-1
d_call: -
j_call: TRBJ2-5
clone_size: many
cdr3_nt: TGCAGTGCTAGAACGGCAGCGGAGACCCAGTACTTC
cdr3_aa: CSARTAAETQYF

v_call: TRBV19
d_call: TRBD1
j_call: TRBJ1-5
clone_size: many
cdr3_nt: TGTGCCAGTAGCACCACCCGGACAGGGGCGAGCAATCAGCCCCAGCATTTT
cdr3_aa: CASSTTRTGASNQPQHF

v_call: TRBV4-3
d_call: -
j_call: TRBJ2-7
clone_size: many
cdr3_nt: TGCGCCAGCAGCGTGACAGTGACCTACGAGCAGTACTTC
cdr3_aa: CASSVTVTYEQYF